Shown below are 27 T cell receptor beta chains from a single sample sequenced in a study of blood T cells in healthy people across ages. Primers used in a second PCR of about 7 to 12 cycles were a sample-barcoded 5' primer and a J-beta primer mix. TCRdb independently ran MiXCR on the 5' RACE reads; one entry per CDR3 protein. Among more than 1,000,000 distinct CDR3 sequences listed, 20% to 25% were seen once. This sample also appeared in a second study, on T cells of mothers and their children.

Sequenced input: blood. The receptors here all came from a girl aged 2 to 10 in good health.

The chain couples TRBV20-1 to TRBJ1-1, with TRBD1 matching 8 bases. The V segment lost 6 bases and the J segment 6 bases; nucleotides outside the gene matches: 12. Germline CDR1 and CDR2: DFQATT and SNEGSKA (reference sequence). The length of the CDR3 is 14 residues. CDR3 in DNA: TGCAGTGCCGTCCAGGGGGCGGGTCGGGCTGAAGCTTTCTTT. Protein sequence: CSAVQGAGRAEAFF.

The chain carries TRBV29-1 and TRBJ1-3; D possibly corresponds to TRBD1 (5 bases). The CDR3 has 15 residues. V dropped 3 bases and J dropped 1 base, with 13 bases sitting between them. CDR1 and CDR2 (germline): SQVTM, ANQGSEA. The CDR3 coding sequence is TGCAGCGTTGATTCCGGGGGTCAATCTGGAAACACCATATATTTT. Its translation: CSVDSGGQSGNTIYF.

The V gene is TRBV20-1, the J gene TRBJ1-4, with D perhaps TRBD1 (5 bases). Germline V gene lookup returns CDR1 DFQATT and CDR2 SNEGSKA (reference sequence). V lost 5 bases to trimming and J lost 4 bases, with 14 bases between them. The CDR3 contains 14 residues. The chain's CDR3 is CSAYLQGGNEKLFF. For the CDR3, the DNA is TGCAGTGCTTACCTGCAGGGAGGTAATGAAAAACTGTTTTTT.

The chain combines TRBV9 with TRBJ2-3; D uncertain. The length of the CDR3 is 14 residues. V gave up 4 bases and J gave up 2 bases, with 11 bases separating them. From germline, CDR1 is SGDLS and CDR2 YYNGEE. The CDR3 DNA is TGTGCCAGCAGCCCAGACCCGCTCACAGATACGCAGTATTTT. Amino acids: CASSPDPLTDTQYF.

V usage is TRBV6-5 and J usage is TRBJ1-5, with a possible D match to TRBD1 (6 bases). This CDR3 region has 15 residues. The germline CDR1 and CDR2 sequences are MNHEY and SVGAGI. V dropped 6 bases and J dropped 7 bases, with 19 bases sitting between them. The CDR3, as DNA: TGTGCCAGCAGCCAATACAGGGTACCGGGACAGCCCCAGCATTTT. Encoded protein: CASSQYRVPGQPQHF.

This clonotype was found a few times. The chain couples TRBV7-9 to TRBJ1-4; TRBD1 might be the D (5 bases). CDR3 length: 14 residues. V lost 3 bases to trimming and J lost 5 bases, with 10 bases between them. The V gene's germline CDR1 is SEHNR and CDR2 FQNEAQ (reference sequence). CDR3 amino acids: CASSFLDNNEKLFF. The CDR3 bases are TGTGCCAGCAGCTTTCTGGACAACAATGAAAAACTGTTTTTT.

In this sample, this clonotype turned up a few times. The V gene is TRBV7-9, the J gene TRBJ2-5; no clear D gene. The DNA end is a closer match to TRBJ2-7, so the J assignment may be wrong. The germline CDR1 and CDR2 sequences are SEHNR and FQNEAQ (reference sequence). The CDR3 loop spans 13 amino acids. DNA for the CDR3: TGTGCCAGCAGTGTAATCTCGGACTACGAGCAGTACTTC. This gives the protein CASSVISDYEQYF.

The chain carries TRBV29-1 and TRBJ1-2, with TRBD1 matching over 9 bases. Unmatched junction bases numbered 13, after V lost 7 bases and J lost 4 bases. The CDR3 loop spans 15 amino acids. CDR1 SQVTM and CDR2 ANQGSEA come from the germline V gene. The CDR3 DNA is TGCAGCGCCCACTCTGGGACAGGGATTCCCTATGGCTACACCTTC. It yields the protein CSAHSGTGIPYGYTF.

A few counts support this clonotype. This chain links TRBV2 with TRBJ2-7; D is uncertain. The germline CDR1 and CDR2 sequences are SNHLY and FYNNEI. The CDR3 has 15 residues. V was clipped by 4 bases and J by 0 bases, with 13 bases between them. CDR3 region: CASSAGRHSSYEQYF. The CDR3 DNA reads TGTGCCAGCAGTGCGGGCAGGCATAGCTCCTACGAGCAGTACTTC.

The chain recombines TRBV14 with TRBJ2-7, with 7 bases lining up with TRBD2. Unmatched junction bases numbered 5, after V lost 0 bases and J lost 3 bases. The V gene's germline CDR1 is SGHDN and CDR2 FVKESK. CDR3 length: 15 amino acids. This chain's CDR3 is CASSQDLGLNYEQYF. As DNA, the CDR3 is TGTGCCAGCAGCCAAGATTTGGGACTAAACTACGAGCAGTACTTC.

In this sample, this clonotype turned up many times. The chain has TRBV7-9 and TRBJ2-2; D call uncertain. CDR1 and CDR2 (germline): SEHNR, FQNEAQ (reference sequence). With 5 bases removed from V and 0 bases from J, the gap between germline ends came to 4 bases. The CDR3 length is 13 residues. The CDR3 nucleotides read TGTGCCAGCAGCAGGCCGAACACCGGGGAGCTGTTTTTT. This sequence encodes CASSRPNTGELFF.

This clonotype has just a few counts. The CDR3 sequence: CASSPQRGGETQYF. In DNA form, the CDR3 reads TGTGCCAGCAGCCCACAGCGGGGTGGAGAGACCCAGTACTTC. This chain links TRBV7-2 with TRBJ2-5; 7 bases are a match to TRBD2. The CDR3 contains 14 residues. V trimming: 5 bases; J trimming: 4 bases; junction bases outside the gene matches: 7. Germline V CDR1 and CDR2: SGHTA, FQGNSA.

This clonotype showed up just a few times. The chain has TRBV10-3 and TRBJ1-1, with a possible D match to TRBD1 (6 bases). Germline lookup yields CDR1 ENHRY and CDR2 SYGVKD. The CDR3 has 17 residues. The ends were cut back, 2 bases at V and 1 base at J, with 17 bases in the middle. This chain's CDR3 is CAISEGGQKKTNTEAFF. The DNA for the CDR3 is TGTGCCATCAGTGAGGGTGGACAGAAAAAAACGAACACTGAAGCTTTCTTT.

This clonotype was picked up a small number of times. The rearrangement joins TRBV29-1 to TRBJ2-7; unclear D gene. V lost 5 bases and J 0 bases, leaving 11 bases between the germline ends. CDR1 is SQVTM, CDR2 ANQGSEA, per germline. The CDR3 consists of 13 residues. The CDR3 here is CSVYIRNSYEQYF. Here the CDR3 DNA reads TGCAGCGTTTATATCAGGAACTCCTACGAGCAGTACTTC.

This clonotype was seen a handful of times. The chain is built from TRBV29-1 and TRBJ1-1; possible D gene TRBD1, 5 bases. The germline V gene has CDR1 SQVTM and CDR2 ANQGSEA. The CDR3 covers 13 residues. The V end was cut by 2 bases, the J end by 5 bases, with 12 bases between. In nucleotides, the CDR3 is TGCAGCGTTGAAAGGGGTTTTGGGACTGAAGCTTTCTTT. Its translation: CSVERGFGTEAFF. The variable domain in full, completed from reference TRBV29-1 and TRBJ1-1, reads SAVISQKPSRDICQRGTSLTIQCQVDSQVTMMFWYRQQPGQSLTLIATANQGSEATYESGFVIDKFPISRPNLTFSTLTVSNMSPEDSSIYLCSVERGFGTEAFFGQGTRLTVV.

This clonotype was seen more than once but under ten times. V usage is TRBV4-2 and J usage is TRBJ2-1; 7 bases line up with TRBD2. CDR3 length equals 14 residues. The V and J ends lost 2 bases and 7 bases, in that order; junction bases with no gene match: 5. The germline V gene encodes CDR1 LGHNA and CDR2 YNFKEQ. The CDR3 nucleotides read TGTGCCAGCAGCCAAAGGACCGGGGGGAATGAGCAGTTCTTC. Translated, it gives CASSQRTGGNEQFF.

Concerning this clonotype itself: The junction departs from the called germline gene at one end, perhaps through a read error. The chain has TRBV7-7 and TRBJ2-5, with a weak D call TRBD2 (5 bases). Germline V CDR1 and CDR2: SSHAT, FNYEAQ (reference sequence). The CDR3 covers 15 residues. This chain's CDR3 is CASSLAPSPGETQYF. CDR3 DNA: TGTGCTAGCAGCTTAGCGCCCAGTCCTGGAGAGACCCAGTACTTC.

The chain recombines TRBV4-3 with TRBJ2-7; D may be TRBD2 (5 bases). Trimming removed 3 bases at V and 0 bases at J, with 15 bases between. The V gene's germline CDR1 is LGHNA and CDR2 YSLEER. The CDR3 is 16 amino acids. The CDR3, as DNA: TGCGCCAGCAGCCAGACGCGGGCTGCGACCTCCTACGAGCAGTACTTC. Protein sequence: CASSQTRAATSYEQYF.

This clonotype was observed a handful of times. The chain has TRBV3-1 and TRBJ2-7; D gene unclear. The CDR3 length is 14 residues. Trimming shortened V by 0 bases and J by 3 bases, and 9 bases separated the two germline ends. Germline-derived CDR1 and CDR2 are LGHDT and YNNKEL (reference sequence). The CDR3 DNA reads TGTGCCAGCAGCCAAGATCTGACCCTCTACGAGCAGTACTTC. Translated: CASSQDLTLYEQYF.

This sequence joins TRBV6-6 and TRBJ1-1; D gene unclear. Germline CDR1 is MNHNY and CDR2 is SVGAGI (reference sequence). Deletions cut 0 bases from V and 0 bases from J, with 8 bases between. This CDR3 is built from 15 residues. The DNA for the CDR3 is TGTGCCAGCAGTTACTCGAGCGGGTTGAACACTGAAGCTTTCTTT. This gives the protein CASSYSSGLNTEAFF.

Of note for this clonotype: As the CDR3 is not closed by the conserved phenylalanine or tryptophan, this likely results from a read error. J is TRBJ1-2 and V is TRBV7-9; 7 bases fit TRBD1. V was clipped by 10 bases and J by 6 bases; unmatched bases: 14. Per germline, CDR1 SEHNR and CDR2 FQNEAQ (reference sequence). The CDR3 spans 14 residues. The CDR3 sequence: CAINDREPWDGYTL. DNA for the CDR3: TGTGCCATAAACGACAGGGAACCTTGGGATGGCTACACCCTC.

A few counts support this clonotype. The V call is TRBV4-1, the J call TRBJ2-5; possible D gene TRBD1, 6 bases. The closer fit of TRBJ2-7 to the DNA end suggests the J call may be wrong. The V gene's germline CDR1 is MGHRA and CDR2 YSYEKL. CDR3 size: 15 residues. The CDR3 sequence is CASSQGPRGNYEQYF. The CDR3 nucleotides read TGCGCCAGCAGCCAAGGGCCCAGGGGCAACTACGAGCAGTACTTC.

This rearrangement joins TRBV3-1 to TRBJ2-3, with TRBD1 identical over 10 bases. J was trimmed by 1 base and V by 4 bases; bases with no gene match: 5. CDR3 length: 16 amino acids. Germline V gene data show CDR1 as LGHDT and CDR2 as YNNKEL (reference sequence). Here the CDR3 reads CASSRRQGAGTDTQYF. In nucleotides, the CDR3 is TGTGCCAGCAGCCGACGACAGGGGGCGGGCACAGATACGCAGTATTTT.

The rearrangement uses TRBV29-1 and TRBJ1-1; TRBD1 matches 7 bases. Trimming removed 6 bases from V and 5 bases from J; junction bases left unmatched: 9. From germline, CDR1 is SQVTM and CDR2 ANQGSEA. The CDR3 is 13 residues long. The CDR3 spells CSVTGQAGTEAFF. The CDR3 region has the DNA TGCAGCGTAACCGGACAGGCGGGAACTGAAGCTTTCTTT.

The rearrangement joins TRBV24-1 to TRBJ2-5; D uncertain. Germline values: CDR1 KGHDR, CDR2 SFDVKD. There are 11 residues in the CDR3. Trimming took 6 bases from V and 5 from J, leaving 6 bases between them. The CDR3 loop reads CATSLEETQYF. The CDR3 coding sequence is TGTGCCACCAGTTTGGAGGAGACCCAGTACTTC.

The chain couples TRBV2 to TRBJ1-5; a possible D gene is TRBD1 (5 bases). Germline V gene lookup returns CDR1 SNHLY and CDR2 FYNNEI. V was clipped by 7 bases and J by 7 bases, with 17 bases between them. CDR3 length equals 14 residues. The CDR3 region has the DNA TGTGCCAGCAAGGAGCAGCAGGGTAGGCAGCCCCAGCATTTT. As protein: CASKEQQGRQPQHF.

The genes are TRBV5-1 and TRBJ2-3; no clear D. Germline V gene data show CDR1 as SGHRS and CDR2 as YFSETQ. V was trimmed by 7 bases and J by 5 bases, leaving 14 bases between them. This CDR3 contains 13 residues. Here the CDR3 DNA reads TGCGCCAGCCGTCTATCTACAGTAGATACGCAGTATTTT. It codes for CASRLSTVDTQYF.